The 21 T cell receptor beta chains below were found in one sample sequenced in a study of blood T cell repertoires in COVID-19. Generated by immunoSEQ multiplex PCR, the TCRdb table keeps only in-frame clones and is missing some. The data hold 300,000 to 450,000 clones, with roughly 85% observed a single time. Sequencing input: peripheral blood. These receptors all come from a young woman with acute or convalescent COVID-19.

This clone was seen more than once but under ten times. The chain joins TRBV4-2 to TRBJ2-3, with TRBD2 matching 9 bases. Unmatched junction bases numbered 10, after V lost 7 bases and J lost 5 bases. The CDR3 spans 15 residues. Germline-derived CDR1 and CDR2 are LGHNA and YNFKEQ. As DNA, the CDR3 is TGTGCCAGCACCCCGGGGGCGGGGGGGGGAGATACGCAGTATTTT. Translation: CASTPGAGGGDTQYF.

Only a few counts were recorded for this clone. This sequence joins TRBV7-8 and TRBJ1-5; D perhaps matches TRBD1 (5 bases). Trimming stripped 5 bases from V and 1 base from J, with 15 bases between. Germline CDR1 SGHVS, CDR2 FQNEAQ. The CDR3 is 16 residues long. CDR3 amino acids: CASSQWEGLSNQPQHF. The CDR3, as DNA: TGTGCCAGCAGCCAGTGGGAGGGGTTGAGCAATCAGCCCCAGCATTTT. The full variable domain, its missing parts supplied by reference TRBV7-8 and TRBJ1-5, is GAGVSQSPRYKVAKRGQDVALRCDPISGHVSLFWYQQALGQGPEFLTYFQNEAQLDKSGLPSDRFFAERPEGSVSTLKIQRTQQEDSAVYLCASSQWEGLSNQPQHFGDGTRLSIL.

The chain recombines TRBV28 with TRBJ1-1; D remains ambiguous. V lost 5 bases and J lost 11, with 21 bases in between. This CDR3 region has 14 residues. Per germline, CDR1 MDHEN and CDR2 SYDVKM. The CDR3 nucleotides read TGTGCCAGCAGTCCCAACGGGGTTCCCTTAGGGGCTTTCTTT. Translated, it gives CASSPNGVPLGAFF.

The CDR3 region has the DNA TGTGCCAGCAGCCAAGTCACTTCATCCTGGGAGACCCAGTACTTC. Residues: CASSQVTSSWETQYF. This chain links TRBV3-1 (or the pseudogene TRBV3-2) with TRBJ2-5; D is undetermined. CDR1 and CDR2 from the germline V gene are LGHDT and YNNKEL (reference sequence). This CDR3 spans 15 amino acids. V was trimmed by 1 base and J by 5 bases, leaving 14 bases between them.

The chain links TRBV10-1 to TRBJ1-5, with a tentative D call TRBD1 (5 bases). V lost 7 bases and J lost 4, with 20 bases in between. Germline V gives CDR1 WNHNN, CDR2 SYGVQD (reference sequence). This CDR3 is 16 amino acids long. For the CDR3, the DNA is TGCGCCAGCAAATCTCGGGAGCAGGGATTTAATCAGCCCCAGCATTTT. It yields the protein CASKSREQGFNQPQHF.

The chain has TRBV19 and TRBJ1-5; D gene ambiguous. The V end was cut by 7 bases, the J end by 5 bases, with 12 bases between. The CDR3 runs to 13 residues. The germline CDR1 and CDR2 sequences are LNHDA and SQIVND (reference sequence). The CDR3, as DNA: TGTGCCAGTACCCGGGAACTCGATCAGCCCCAGCATTTT. The encoded protein is CASTRELDQPQHF.

The chain couples TRBV10-1 to TRBJ2-3, with TRBD2 identical over 14 bases. The germline gives CDR1 WNHNN, CDR2 SYGVQD (reference sequence). With 8 bases clipped from V and 5 bases from J, the junction kept 9 bases outside the gene matches. This CDR3 region has 16 residues. The CDR3 reads CASRDGLAGGEDTQYF. The DNA of the CDR3 is TGCGCCAGCCGGGACGGACTAGCGGGGGGTGAAGATACGCAGTATTTT.

Remarks on this clone: Distinct nucleotide sequences in the sample also encode this CDR3. The chain carries TRBV6-1 and TRBJ1-2; 7 bases line up with TRBD1. The junction had 4 bases not matched to a gene; V was cut back by 1 base and J by 5 bases. The CDR3 spans 14 residues. The V gene's germline CDR1 is MNHNS and CDR2 SASEGT. The CDR3 here is CASSEGQGRYGYTF. For the CDR3, the DNA is TGTGCCAGCAGTGAAGGACAGGGTCGGTATGGCTACACCTTC.

About this clone itself: This sample also contains other DNA sequences that code for the same CDR3. DNA of the CDR3: TGTGCCAGCAGCGGACAGGGTAATGAAAAACTGTTTTTT. Its protein product is CASSGQGNEKLFF. J is TRBJ1-4 and V is TRBV2; 8 nucleotides match TRBD1. The V gene's germline CDR1 is SNHLY and CDR2 FYNNEI. V trimming: 6 bases; J trimming: 4 bases; junction bases outside the gene matches: 1. There are 13 residues in the CDR3. The full variable domain, in which reference TRBV2 and TRBJ1-4 provide the parts outside the CDR3, is EPEVTQTPSHQVTQMGQEVILRCVPISNHLYFYWYRQILGQKVEFLVSFYNNEISEKSEIFDDQFSVERPDGSNFTLKIRSTKLEDSAMYFCASSGQGNEKLFFGSGTQLSVL.

This chain links TRBV3-1 (or the pseudogene TRBV3-2) with TRBJ2-7; maybe TRBD2 (6 bases). Trimming took off 0 bases at V and 12 bases at J, with 18 bases between the two ends. The CDR3 covers 14 residues. Germline assignment: CDR1 LGHDT and CDR2 YNNKEL (reference sequence). CDR3 DNA sequence: TGTGCCAGCAGCCAAGAGGGGGGTCGTAGTAGGAGGTACTTC. Translating gives CASSQEGGRSRRYF.

The V and J genes are TRBV6-5 and TRBJ1-6, with 10 bases lining up with TRBD1. Unmatched junction bases numbered 6, after V lost 10 bases and J lost 9 bases. The CDR3 is made up of 13 amino acids. The germline gives CDR1 MNHEY, CDR2 SVGAGI. The CDR3 spells CATSGQGSSPLHF. The CDR3 nucleotides are TGTGCCACCTCGGGACAGGGGTCTTCACCCCTCCACTTT.

This clone was observed a single time. CDR3 residues: CASSLVYGGGTEAFF. The DNA of the CDR3 is TGCGCCAGCAGCTTGGTGTACGGGGGTGGCACTGAAGCTTTCTTT. The gene calls are TRBV5-1 and TRBJ1-1; the D gene is possibly TRBD1 (5 bases). V lost 0 bases and J lost 4, with 13 bases in between. The CDR3 has 15 residues. Germline CDR1 SGHRS, CDR2 YFSETQ.

J is TRBJ1-1 and V is TRBV28; 8 positions match TRBD1. The V gene's germline CDR1 is MDHEN and CDR2 SYDVKM. Losses at the gene ends were 7 bases for V and 1 base for J; bases not matched to a gene: 11. This CDR3 spans 16 amino acids. The chain's CDR3 is CASNFQGAEGNTEAFF. Written as DNA, the CDR3 is TGTGCCAGCAATTTTCAGGGGGCGGAGGGGAACACTGAAGCTTTCTTT.

DNA of the CDR3: TGTGCCAGCAGCGTAGCTGGGGGGTCGGCCGGGGAGCTGTTTTTT. It codes for CASSVAGGSAGELFF. This rearrangement joins TRBV9 to TRBJ2-2; D is possibly TRBD2 (6 bases). Trimming left V 0 bases short and J 6 bases short, with 12 bases between. The CDR3 length is 15 residues. Germline CDR1 and CDR2: SGDLS and YYNGEE.

This clone was observed a single time. This chain uses TRBV19 with TRBJ1-6; 8 bases are shared with TRBD1. The V gene's germline CDR1 is LNHDA and CDR2 SQIVND (reference sequence). CDR3 length: 15 residues. The J segment lost 7 bases and the V segment lost 1 base, leaving 3 bases of the junction unmatched. CDR3 sequence reads: CASSIVDRGNSPLHF. The CDR3 DNA reads TGTGCCAGTAGTATAGTAGACAGGGGAAATTCACCCCTCCACTTT.

The V gene is TRBV9, the J gene TRBJ2-3; D might be TRBD2 (6 bases). Trimming shortened V by 3 bases and J by 6 bases, and 14 bases separated the two germline ends. This CDR3 contains 14 residues. Germline CDR1 is SGDLS and CDR2 is YYNGEE. CDR3 coding DNA: TGTGCCAGCAGCGCCCCGGGGGAGCAGGATACGCAGTATTTT. It translates to CASSAPGEQDTQYF.

The rearrangement links TRBV4-2 to TRBJ1-1; D not resolved. The V gene's germline CDR1 is LGHNA and CDR2 YNFKEQ. CDR3 length: 14 amino acids. V lost 0 bases, J lost 1 base, and 6 bases lay in between. The CDR3 DNA is TGTGCCAGCAGCCAAGACCAGGCGAACACTGAAGCTTTCTTT. Its translation is CASSQDQANTEAFF.

The chain combines TRBV5-1 with TRBJ1-2, with 8 nucleotides matching TRBD1. The CDR3 has 15 residues. Germline CDR1 reads SGHRS; CDR2 reads YFSETQ. With 4 bases clipped from V and 3 bases from J, the junction kept 8 bases outside the gene matches. Here the CDR3 DNA reads TGCGCCAGCAGCCGAGGGACAGGAGATTACTATGGCTACACCTTC. Its protein is CASSRGTGDYYGYTF.

The chain combines TRBV28 with TRBJ1-2, with unresolved D. Germline V gene sequence: CDR1 MDHEN, CDR2 SYDVKM. This CDR3 has 15 amino acids. The V gene lost 5 bases and the J gene lost 8 bases, with 21 bases spanning the gap. The CDR3 region has the DNA TGTGCCAGCAGTCGCTCGCTTATGACTCCCCTAGGCTACACCTTC. Its protein product is CASSRSLMTPLGYTF.

The J gene is TRBJ2-6, the V gene TRBV19; D not resolved. Trimming removed 10 bases at V and 1 base at J, with 14 bases between. The CDR3 totals 15 residues. The germline CDR1 and CDR2 sequences are LNHDA and SQIVND (reference sequence). The CDR3 DNA follows: TGTGCCACCAAAAAAGGAGATTCTGGGGCCAACGTCCTGACTTTC. This translates into CATKKGDSGANVLTF.

This chain uses TRBV6-5 with TRBJ1-3; D possibly corresponds to TRBD1 (5 bases). The CDR3 extends over 14 amino acids. The germline V gene has CDR1 MNHEY and CDR2 SVGAGI. V lost 2 bases to trimming and J lost 4 bases, with 9 bases between them. CDR3 in amino acids: CASSYKGAGNTIYF. The CDR3 nucleotides read TGTGCCAGCAGTTACAAAGGGGCCGGAAACACCATATATTTT.